This is a list of T cell receptor beta chains from one sample in a study of PD-L1 blockade in urothelial cancer. Measured with immunoSEQ multiplex PCR; TCRdb has only the in-frame clones, and not every one. The profile covers approximately 40,000 clones, with roughly 90% appearing a single time and 24% taken by the ten largest. This specimen was PBMCs, taken around atezolizumab (anti-PD-L1) treatment. The receptors here all came from a man in his sixties with urothelial cancer. CDR3s include the opening cysteine and the closing phenylalanine or tryptophan. The D gene is left open where the match is weak. Only part of the rows carry a size: once, few, many, or a class if the clone is expanded.

TRBJ2-3,-,few,TRBV4-3,CASSQSATGTQYF,TGCGCCAGCTCTCAGAGTGCGACGGGTACGCAGTATTTT
TRBJ2-5,-,-,TRBV7-9,CASSLSGGAETQYF,TGTGCCAGCAGCTTAAGTGGGGGCGCAGAGACCCAGTACTTC
TRBJ2-7,-,-,TRBV28,CASSLARSYEQYF,TGTGCCAGCAGTTTAGCCAGATCCTACGAGCAGTACTTC
TRBJ1-1,-,-,TRBV10-1,CASSGAGTRAEAFF,TGCGCCAGCAGTGGGGCGGGGACCCGGGCTGAAGCTTTCTTT
TRBJ1-3,TRBD1,once,TRBV19,CASSFQGDGNTIYF,TGTGCCAGTAGTTTTCAGGGGGATGGAAACACCATATATTTT
TRBJ2-1,TRBD2,-,TRBV5-1,CASSSNSGGAYNEQFF,TGCGCCAGCAGCTCTAATAGCGGGGGGGCGTACAATGAGCAGTTCTTC
TRBJ2-3,TRBD2,once,TRBV18,CASSRGLAGTSTDTQYF,TGTGCCAGCTCACGCGGACTAGCGGGTACTAGCACAGATACGCAGTATTTT
TRBJ2-2,-,-,TRBV5-1,CASSTSGFNTGELFF,TGCGCCAGCAGCACGAGCGGATTCAACACCGGGGAGCTGTTTTTT
TRBJ2-2,-,-,TRBV30,CAWSVNSLNTGELFF,TGTGCCTGGAGTGTCAACAGCTTGAACACCGGGGAGCTGTTTTTT
TRBJ1-1,-,-,TRBV12-5,CASGRDLTNTEAFF,TGTGCTAGTGGTCGGGATCTTACTAACACTGAAGCTTTCTTT
TRBJ2-7,-,-,TRBV27,CASSPTGYEQYF,TGTGCCAGCAGTCCGACTGGGTACGAGCAGTACTTC
TRBJ1-2,-,-,TRBV5-8,CASSLAGITNYGYTF,TGTGCCAGCAGCTTGGCTGGCATAACTAACTATGGCTACACCTTC
TRBJ1-5,TRBD1,-,TRBV15,CATSGRGGTGGNQPQHF,TGTGCCACCAGCGGTCGGGGAGGGACAGGGGGCAATCAGCCCCAGCATTTT
TRBJ1-2,TRBD1,-,TRBV28,CASSLAGTVAHGYTF,TGTGCCAGCAGTCTCGCCGGGACAGTGGCACATGGCTACACCTTC
TRBJ2-5,-,once,TRBV7-6,CASSLAGSVSGQETQYF,TGTGCCAGCAGCTTAGCGGGTAGTGTGAGCGGGCAAGAGACCCAGTACTTC
TRBJ1-6,-,-,TRBV7-2,CASSLSGSSASYNSPLHF,TGTGCCAGCAGCTTAAGCGGCAGTTCAGCCTCCTATAATTCACCCCTCCACTTT
TRBJ2-4,TRBD2,-,TRBV19,CASSEQREWENIQYF,TGTGCCAGTAGTGAACAGCGGGAGTGGGAAAACATTCAGTACTTC
TRBJ2-3,TRBD2,-,TRBV10-3,CAISALRGGPPDTQYF,TGTGCCATCAGTGCATTGCGGGGGGGCCCCCCAGATACGCAGTATTTT